This TCR beta chain emerged from a study of blood T cell repertoires in COVID-19. In the study overall: COVID-19 samples, acute and convalescent, were from the United States, Italy and Spain.

Original handling: Reference gene primer amplification in the assay estimated nucleated cell counts. Some clones are missing from TCRdb's copy, which holds only in-frame ones; the method was immunoSEQ multiplex PCR. The V and J calls and clone size were taken over from that table, and D and trimming were inferred from the DNA. The sample includes fewer than 35,000 clones, 85% to 90% seen only once; the top ten take around 1.5%. The CDR3 sequence is 13 residues long. Trimming removed 6 bases at V and 1 base at J, with 9 bases between. Germline CDR1 and CDR2: SSHAT and FNYEAQ (reference sequence). V is TRBV7-7 and J is TRBJ2-5, with D maybe TRBD2 (7 bases). The receptor's source is a man between 60 and 70 years old with active COVID-19. Sequencing input: peripheral blood. The CDR3 sequence: CASRGGGQETQYF. CDR3 coding DNA: TGTGCCAGCAGGGGAGGGGGCCAAGAGACCCAGTACTTC.